This T cell receptor (beta chain) emerged from a study of shared clonotypes between healthy human individuals (dated by TCRdb to the early 2020s). Concerning the study at large: The cohort included three men and a couple of women between 18 and 49 years of age. For each donor, CD4 naive and CD4 memory were each given three plates, CD8 naive was given two plates, and CD8 memory was given one plate. Per donor, leukapheresis produced somewhere between about 0.94 and 9.5 billion PBMCs. The study deeply sequenced blood TCR repertoires of about 5 healthy adults to estimate repertoire size and the extent of clonotype sharing between individuals. Different laboratories and diverse techniques were used to prepare libraries and sequence TCR repertoires, to increase sequencing depth and limit assay-specific biases.

The sample holds one count of this clone. What this receptor recognizes is not known. No much larger clone is present one base from it, and per-base qualities are unavailable. Healthy HIV-negative adults with no recently reported acute infections or vaccinations were included as donors. Every donor was a Caucasian adult residing in Nashville, Tennessee, USA. CD4+ T cells were enriched through magnetic negative selection, after which naive cells were positively selected on CD45RA and the remaining negative fraction served as the memory subset. Blood was obtained by leukapheresis, after which PBMCs were separated by Ficoll-Histopaque density gradient centrifugation and cryopreserved in liquid nitrogen vapor phase. Analytical flow cytometry was used to check the purity and quantity of each magnetically sorted T cell population. Genomic DNA was isolated from every sorted fraction and measured by UV absorbance on a Nanodrop 2000c.

CDR1 and CDR2, looked up from the germline V gene, are SGDLS and YYNGEE. Counted from cysteine to phenylalanine, this CDR3 has 14 amino acids. Of all the DNA, just the CDR3 is kept, 42 bases in frame from base 1. V loses 0 bases, J loses 5 bases, and the germline ends lie 11 bases apart. Using the deep immunoSEQ assay, multiplex PCR amplified TCR CDR3 regions from genomic DNA. Genomic DNA extracted from each cell subset was distributed evenly over all wells of several immunoSEQ 96-well plates, and each plate served as one replicate. Each replicate PCR for sorted subsets received about 210 ng genomic DNA, equal to about 30,000 T cell genomes. Purified libraries were measured with a Qubit 3.0 fluorometer, size-checked on a Bioanalyzer 2100, and measured again with the KAPA Library Quantification kit. A separate single-read 150-cycle Illumina NextSeq 550 flow cell was used to sequence each immunoSEQ 96-well plate. The study's own analysis went as follows. The immunoSEQ output contained only junctional sequences without quality scores, so filtering could not match that applied to full-length reads. Sequences were annotated with PyIR, a Python wrapper for IgBLAST v1.9, using IMGT germline references to assign V/J genes and CDR3. Reads with weak V/J assignments (E-value above 1e-6), missing CDR3, stop codons, out-of-frame junctions, or ambiguous translated residues were removed. V3J clonotypes were defined as sequences sharing the same inferred V gene, J gene, and CDR3 amino acid sequence. Percentage overlap between repertoires was computed as shared unique clonotypes divided by the size of the smaller repertoire. Repertoire richness was assessed with RTK rarefaction, the Chao1 estimator, and Recon v2.1 estimates of unobserved clonotypes. Generation probabilities were computed with OLGA for all TCRbeta clonotypes obtained by the gDNA method from several donors. TCRdb limited this immuneACCESS table to in-frame rearrangements with V and J called. A share of clones is missing; checked studies link under half to unresolved V genes, and the rest is unexplained. Clone size and the V and J calls come from that table; the DNA yielded D and trimming. The sample table records some 2,500,000 clones; roughly 92% of these occur just once. Around 0.38% of the sample rests with the top ten.

Study-level results and caveats: Rarefaction of sorted-subset datasets indicated incomplete sequencing despite the large sequencing depth. Sampling was restricted to blood, and TCR repertoires in tissues likely differ from the TCR repertoires found in blood. Because the study included only a small number of donors, the genetic and exposure-history diversity represented was limited. Approximately 5% of naive CD4, roughly 3.5% of naive CD8, about 2.1% of memory CD4, and 0.35% to 0.5% of memory CD8 clonotypes were shared across several donors. Clonotypes shared by all four sorted-subset donors showed higher generation probabilities than non-shared clonotypes. Based on pairwise subsampling, the degree of clonotype sharing among donors was expected to be affected by sequencing depth. Larger estimated clonotype richness was generally found for naive subsets than for memory subsets.

The sequence derives from a man between 18 and 29 years old in good health. Some clones in this sample may be carry-over from other donors' samples. The V and J genes are TRBV9 and TRBJ2-5; TRBD2 is a possible D gene, resting on 6 matching bases. What was sequenced was naive CD4+ T cells from PBMCs. The cell subset or site label here, explained by the study, means: CD45RA+ positively selected. For the CDR3, the sequence is CASSVEVRGETQYF. The nucleotides are TGTGCCAGCAGCGTAGAAGTCCGGGGGGAGACCCAGTACTTC. The reference TRBV9 and TRBJ2-5 proteins fill in what lies around the CDR3, so the full variable domain reads DSGVTQTPKHLITATGQRVTLRCSPRSGDLSVYWYQQSLDQGLQFLIQYYNGEERAKGNILERFSAQQFPDLHSELNLSSLELGDSALYFCASSVEVRGETQYFGPGTRLLVL.